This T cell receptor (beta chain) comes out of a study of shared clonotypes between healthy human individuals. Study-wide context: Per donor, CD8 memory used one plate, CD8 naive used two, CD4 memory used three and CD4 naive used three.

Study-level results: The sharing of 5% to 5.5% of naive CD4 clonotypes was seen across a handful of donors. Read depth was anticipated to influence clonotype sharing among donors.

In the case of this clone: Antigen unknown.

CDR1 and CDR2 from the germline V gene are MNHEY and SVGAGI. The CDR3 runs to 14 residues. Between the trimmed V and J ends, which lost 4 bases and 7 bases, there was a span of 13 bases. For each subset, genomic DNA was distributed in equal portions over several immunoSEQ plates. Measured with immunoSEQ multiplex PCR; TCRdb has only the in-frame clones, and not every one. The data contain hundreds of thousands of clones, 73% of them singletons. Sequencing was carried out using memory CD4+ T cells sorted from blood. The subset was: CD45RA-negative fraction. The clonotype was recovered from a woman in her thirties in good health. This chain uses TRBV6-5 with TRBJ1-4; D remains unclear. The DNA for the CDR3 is TGTGCCAGCAGTTCCAACAAGCTAGGTGAAAAACTGTTTTTT. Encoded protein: CASSSNKLGEKLFF.